The T cell receptor beta chain described here comes from a study of neurological immune-mediated disorders. This clonotype was found many times. Its antigen is unknown. Whole-study results and caveats: Whereas HTLV-1-associated myelopathy showed the most TCR clonal expansion, multiple sclerosis showed the least, with levels below those of healthy controls.

5'RACE generated cDNA with 10-nucleotide random UMIs. TCRdb re-analysed the 5' RACE reads in MiXCR, keeping a single row per CDR3 protein. Among some 24,000 distinct CDR3 sequences, over 5.5% were seen once, and the ten largest hold 4% to 5.5%. Trimming removed 0 bases at V and 3 bases at J, with 14 bases between. Per the germline V gene, CDR1 is SGHRS and CDR2 is YFSETQ. This CDR3 is built from 16 residues. The starting material, 2 million PBMCs stored at -80 C, gave rise to the unsorted libraries. J is TRBJ2-3 and V is TRBV5-1; D is ambiguous. The sample taken for sequencing was PBMCs. The clonotype comes from a woman in her thirties or forties in good health. In DNA, the CDR3 is TGCGCCAGCAGCTTGGGGTTACCGAAGGGTACAGATACGCAGTATTTT. Translation gives CASSLGLPKGTDTQYF.